The 25 T cell receptor beta chains listed next were all sequenced from one sample in a study of blood T cell repertoires in COVID-19 (dated by TCRdb to the early 2020s). Library construction relied on the immunoSEQ multiplex PCR assay. TCRdb took over this immuneACCESS table, retaining in-frame rearrangements with V and J assigned. Such tables are incomplete; in checked studies, under half of the missing clones stem from an unresolved V gene, and the remainder is unexplained. This sample has around 250,000 clones in its table, and 85% to 90% of those were observed once. The biggest ten clones account for about 16% of the sample. The sequenced sample consisted of PBMCs or T cells enriched from blood (not recorded which). All receptors come from a man younger than 35 who had recovered from COVID-19.

Here the CDR3 reads CAARGGSSYEQYF. CDR3 DNA sequence: TGTGCCGCCCGGGGGGGTAGCTCCTACGAGCAGTACTTC. The chain employs TRBV6-5 and TRBJ2-7; TRBD2 matches at 8 bases. Per the germline V gene, CDR1 is MNHEY and CDR2 is SVGAGI. CDR3 length: 13 amino acids. The V segment lost 11 bases and the J segment 0 bases; nucleotides outside the gene matches: 6.

The chain uses TRBV7-2 and TRBJ2-5; TRBD2 matches at 13 bases. The CDR3 covers 16 residues. Germline V gene lookup returns CDR1 SGHTA and CDR2 FQGNSA. J gave up 4 bases and V 5 bases, and 7 bases lay outside the gene matches. The CDR3: CASSLLAGGILETQYF. The CDR3 DNA is TGTGCCAGCAGCCTACTAGCGGGGGGGATTTTAGAGACCCAGTACTTC. Using reference TRBV7-2 and TRBJ2-5 for the parts outside the CDR3, the full variable domain is GAGVSQSPSNKVTEKGKDVELRCDPISGHTALYWYRQSLGQGLEFLIYFQGNSAPDKSGLPSDRFSAERTGGSVSTLTIQRTQQEDSAVYLCASSLLAGGILETQYFGPGTRLLVL.

The rearrangement links TRBV10-2 to TRBJ2-1; unclear D gene. CDR1 is WSHSY and CDR2 is SAAADI in the germline V gene. V dropped 4 bases and J dropped 10 bases, with 8 bases sitting between them. The CDR3 covers 11 residues. The CDR3 DNA follows: TGCGCCAGCAGTGTAGAATTGGAGCAGTTCTTC. Encoded protein: CASSVELEQFF.

This clone has a single count. V is TRBV2 and J is TRBJ1-4, with 9 bases matching TRBD1. Germline lookup yields CDR1 SNHLY and CDR2 FYNNEI. The CDR3 is made up of 19 amino acids. Trimming at V came to 1 base and at J to 0 bases, leaving 9 bases not matched to a gene. CDR3 in amino acids: CASSEVGTGMLATNEKLFF. For the CDR3, the DNA is TGTGCCAGCAGTGAAGTCGGGACAGGGATGCTAGCAACTAATGAAAAACTGTTTTTT.

The rearrangement uses TRBV4-1 and TRBJ2-1, with 10 bases that match TRBD2. Germline V gene lookup returns CDR1 MGHRA and CDR2 YSYEKL. J gave up 6 bases and V 4 bases, and 9 bases lay outside the gene matches. CDR3 length: 16 residues. The CDR3 region is CASSPRLAGDVNEQFF. As DNA, the CDR3 is TGCGCCAGCAGCCCACGTCTAGCGGGAGATGTCAATGAGCAGTTCTTC.

With regard to this clone: This CDR3 is also generated by other DNA sequences in the sample. The rearrangement joins TRBV7-9 to TRBJ2-1; D not resolved. The CDR3 extends over 15 amino acids. The germline V gene has CDR1 SEHNR and CDR2 FQNEAQ (reference sequence). The V and J ends lost 6 bases and 0 bases respectively, with 12 bases between them. As DNA, the CDR3 is TGTGCCAGCAGTCCCAGCGAAAGCTCCTACAATGAGCAGTTCTTC. Amino acids: CASSPSESSYNEQFF.

J is TRBJ2-2 and V is TRBV7-6; the D is unclear. This CDR3 spans 16 amino acids. From germline, CDR1 is SGHVS and CDR2 FNYEAQ. Trimming stripped 1 base from V and 1 base from J, with 10 bases between. The CDR3 region is CASSLVWAVNTGELFF. The CDR3 DNA reads TGTGCCAGCAGCTTAGTTTGGGCTGTGAACACCGGGGAGCTGTTTTTT.

This clone appeared a single time. This chain links TRBV28 with TRBJ2-1, with TRBD2 matching 10 bases. V trimming: 5 bases; J trimming: 9 bases; junction bases outside the gene matches: 4. The CDR3 sequence is 13 residues long. Germline CDR1 reads MDHEN; CDR2 reads SYDVKM. Here the CDR3 reads CASSVLAGAEQFF. DNA for the CDR3: TGTGCCAGCAGTGTGCTAGCGGGAGCTGAGCAGTTCTTC. Full variable domain (outside the CDR3, taken from reference TRBV28 and TRBJ2-1): DVKVTQSSRYLVKRTGEKVFLECVQDMDHENMFWYRQDPGLGLRLIYFSYDVKMKEKGDIPEGYSVSREKKERFSLILESASTNQTSMYLCASSVLAGAEQFFGPGTRLTVL.

CDR3 bases: TGCGCCAGCAGTTTGGGGGGTGGCACAGATACGCAGTATTTT. Its protein product is CASSLGGGTDTQYF. The genes are TRBV4-1 and TRBJ2-3, with D maybe TRBD2 (6 bases). CDR1 and CDR2 (germline): MGHRA, YSYEKL. The ends were cut back, 6 bases at V and 1 base at J, with 11 bases in the middle. This CDR3 comprises 14 residues.

This clone was counted a few times. The rearrangement links TRBV5-1 to TRBJ2-7; 8 positions match TRBD1. The junction had 6 bases not matched to a gene; V was cut back by 5 bases and J by 5 bases. Germline V CDR1 and CDR2: SGHRS, YFSETQ. The CDR3 is 13 residues long. The CDR3 nucleotides read TGCGCCAGCAGAAACAGGGGGTCAGACGAGCAGTACTTC. Protein: CASRNRGSDEQYF.

The rearrangement links TRBV4-1 to TRBJ1-4, with 8 bases lining up with TRBD1. J was trimmed by 8 bases and V by 1 base; bases with no gene match: 6. The CDR3 totals 15 residues. Germline CDR1 is MGHRA and CDR2 is YSYEKL. CDR3 amino acids: CASSQAAGTGEKLFF. The CDR3 DNA follows: TGCGCCAGCAGCCAAGCCGCCGGGACAGGCGAAAAACTGTTTTTT.

The chain combines TRBV14 with TRBJ1-1; D is perhaps TRBD1 (6 bases). Germline CDR1 SGHDN, CDR2 FVKESK. The CDR3 sequence is 16 residues long. Trimming took off 1 base at V and 0 bases at J, with 12 bases between the two ends. The CDR3 nucleotides are TGTGCCAGCAGCCAAGCTCCGGGACATTTGAACACTGAAGCTTTCTTT. This codes for CASSQAPGHLNTEAFF. The whole variable domain, remainder taken from reference TRBV14 and TRBJ1-1, is EAGVTQFPSHSVIEKGQTVTLRCDPISGHDNLYWYRRVMGKEIKFLLHFVKESKQDESGMPNNRFLAERTGGTYSTLKVQPAELEDSGVYFCASSQAPGHLNTEAFFGQGTRLTVV.

The chain links TRBV2 to TRBJ1-5; 7 nucleotides line up with TRBD1. Germline assignment: CDR1 SNHLY and CDR2 FYNNEI. CDR3 size: 20 residues. Trimming cost V 6 bases and J 1 base; bases outside gene matches: 21. This CDR3 is CASRKGAEEAGSWSNQPQHF. CDR3 bases: TGTGCCAGCAGGAAGGGGGCGGAGGAAGCAGGGTCGTGGAGCAATCAGCCCCAGCATTTT.

The chain links TRBV19 to TRBJ1-1; TRBD1 matches at 8 bases. The CDR3 is 11 amino acids. The V gene's germline CDR1 is LNHDA and CDR2 SQIVND (reference sequence). V dropped 9 bases and J dropped 8; count of bases not matched to a gene: 5. Here the CDR3 reads CASQGAWEAFF. The DNA for the CDR3 is TGTGCCAGCCAGGGGGCCTGGGAAGCTTTCTTT.

The chain has TRBV30 and TRBJ2-5; TRBD2 matches at 11 bases. The CDR3 covers 15 residues. CDR1 is GTSNPN and CDR2 is SVGIG in the germline V gene (reference sequence). The J segment lost 5 bases and the V segment lost 2 bases, leaving 7 bases of the junction unmatched. This CDR3 is CAWSRLAGSGETQYF. The CDR3 bases are TGTGCCTGGAGTAGACTAGCGGGGTCGGGGGAGACCCAGTACTTC.

This clone was picked up one time. The rearrangement uses TRBV19 and TRBJ1-4; D is unclear. The CDR3 length is 15 residues. Germline V gene sequence: CDR1 LNHDA, CDR2 SQIVND (reference sequence). The V gene lost 1 base and the J gene lost 0 bases, with 6 bases spanning the gap. The CDR3 sequence: CASSIATTTNEKLFF. CDR3 in DNA: TGTGCCAGTAGTATAGCCACAACAACTAATGAAAAACTGTTTTTT.

This rearrangement joins TRBV18 to TRBJ2-5, with 11 bases fitting TRBD1. From germline, CDR1 is KGHSH and CDR2 LQKENI. The ends lost 3 bases at V and 4 bases at J; junction bases unmatched: 10. This CDR3 is 17 amino acids long. For the CDR3, the DNA is TGTGCCAGCTCACCCCTCGGACAGGGGGCAGGCGGAGAGACCCAGTACTTC. Encoded protein: CASSPLGQGAGGETQYF.

J is TRBJ1-2 and V is TRBV18; D is perhaps TRBD1 (6 bases). Trimming cost V 6 bases and J 4 bases, with 9 bases left between them. The CDR3 totals 12 residues. CDR1 and CDR2 from the germline V gene are KGHSH and LQKENI. The CDR3 loop is CASSQGIYGYTF. The DNA of the CDR3 is TGTGCCAGCTCCCAGGGGATCTATGGCTACACCTTC. The complete variable domain, with remaining parts taken from reference TRBV18 and TRBJ1-2, reads NAGVMQNPRHLVRRRGQEARLRCSPMKGHSHVYWYRQLPEEGLKFMVYLQKENIIDESGMPKERFSAEFPKEGPSILRIQQVVRGDSAAYFCASSQGIYGYTFGSGTRLTVV.

This clone was seen just once. The V call is TRBV4-1, the J call TRBJ2-4; D is possibly TRBD2 (5 bases). There are 14 residues in the CDR3. The V and J ends lost 1 base and 8 bases respectively, with 12 bases between them. In germline, CDR1 is MGHRA, CDR2 YSYEKL. CDR3 sequence: CASSQVGLRDIQYF. CDR3 sequence (DNA): TGCGCCAGCAGCCAAGTGGGCCTGAGGGACATTCAGTACTTC.

Note on this clone: Distinct nucleotide sequences in the sample also encode this CDR3. V is TRBV27 and J is TRBJ2-7; D gene uncertain. The CDR3 has 13 residues. Trimming took off 6 bases at V and 0 bases at J, with 9 bases between the two ends. CDR1 MNHEY and CDR2 SMNVEV come from the germline V gene (reference sequence). This chain's CDR3 is CASSLPGSYEQYF. In DNA, the CDR3 is TGTGCCAGCAGCCTCCCCGGCTCCTACGAGCAGTACTTC.

This chain joins TRBV7-2 and TRBJ2-1, with 11 bases matching TRBD2. Germline values: CDR1 SGHTA, CDR2 FQGNSA. The CDR3 covers 14 residues. V shed 3 bases, J shed 5 bases, and the junction held 0 bases outside the gene matches. As DNA, the CDR3 is TGTGCCAGCAGCTTTAGCGGGGGGGACAATGAGCAGTTCTTC. Protein: CASSFSGGDNEQFF. Complete variable domain (other parts from reference TRBV7-2 and TRBJ2-1): GAGVSQSPSNKVTEKGKDVELRCDPISGHTALYWYRQSLGQGLEFLIYFQGNSAPDKSGLPSDRFSAERTGGSVSTLTIQRTQQEDSAVYLCASSFSGGDNEQFFGPGTRLTVL.

Comments on this clone: Other DNA sequences in the sample encode the same CDR3. This rearrangement joins TRBV18 to TRBJ1-1; D is ambiguous. Trimming cost V 3 bases and J 0 bases, with 8 bases left between them. The germline V gene encodes CDR1 KGHSH and CDR2 LQKENI. This CDR3 region has 14 residues. The CDR3 loop is CASSPGQMNTEAFF. CDR3 sequence (DNA): TGTGCCAGCTCACCGGGCCAGATGAACACTGAAGCTTTCTTT.

As regards this clone: At the DNA level, this CDR3 is encoded by other sequences in the same sample as well. The chain carries TRBV30 and TRBJ1-1; TRBD1 aligns across 8 bases. Germline CDR1 GTSNPN, CDR2 SVGIG (reference sequence). This CDR3 spans 14 amino acids. The trim removed 0 bases at V and 1 base at J, leaving 1 base unmatched. The CDR3, as DNA: TGTGCCTGGAGTGTTGGACAGGGGAACACTGAAGCTTTCTTT. Its protein product is CAWSVGQGNTEAFF.

V and J are TRBV7-9 and TRBJ1-2, with D unclear. Trimming removed 5 bases from V and 4 bases from J, with 17 bases in between. The CDR3 length is 15 residues. Per germline, CDR1 SEHNR and CDR2 FQNEAQ (reference sequence). CDR3 region: CASSDEEGRTYGYTF. The CDR3 coding sequence is TGTGCCAGCAGCGACGAGGAGGGCAGAACCTATGGCTACACCTTC.

This sequence joins TRBV6-5 and TRBJ1-2, with a tentative D call TRBD1 (5 bases). V was trimmed by 0 bases and J by 0 bases, leaving 11 bases between them. The germline V gene encodes CDR1 MNHEY and CDR2 SVGAGI. The CDR3 runs to 16 residues. CDR3 in amino acids: CASSYSTGPANYGYTF. The CDR3 DNA sequence: TGTGCCAGCAGTTACTCTACAGGCCCAGCTAACTATGGCTACACCTTC.